The 22 T cell receptor beta chains below all came from one sample that was sequenced in a study of blood T cell repertoires in COVID-19. The table came from immunoSEQ multiplex PCR; TCRdb's copy has only in-frame clones and leaves some out. The sample holds over 250,000 clones; roughly 86% are singletons and the top ten take under 2.5%. Sequences were obtained from PBMCs or T cells enriched from blood (not recorded which). The receptors shown here come from a woman between 55 and 75 years old who had recovered from COVID-19.

The V and J genes are TRBV18 and TRBJ1-3; unclear D gene. Trimming took off 3 bases at V and 4 bases at J, with 13 bases between the two ends. This CDR3 spans 15 amino acids. Germline-derived CDR1 and CDR2 are KGHSH and LQKENI. For the CDR3, the DNA is TGTGCCAGCTCACCCGGGGTCGCGAAAGGAAACACCATATATTTT. Amino acids: CASSPGVAKGNTIYF.

V and J are TRBV7-3 and TRBJ2-1; tentative D call: TRBD1 (5 bases). There are 14 residues in the CDR3. Germline CDR1 is SGHTA and CDR2 is FQGTGA. Trimming left V 5 bases short and J 7 bases short, with 15 bases between. CDR3 amino acids: CASSPGHQNNEQFF. CDR3 nucleotide sequence: TGTGCCAGCAGCCCCGGACACCAAAATAATGAGCAGTTCTTC.

The chain is built from TRBV6-5 and TRBJ1-6; D gene ambiguous. The V end lost 6 bases, the J end lost 4 bases, and 13 bases lay between the germline ends. The germline V gene encodes CDR1 MNHEY and CDR2 SVGAGI. The CDR3 sequence is 15 residues long. In nucleotides, the CDR3 is TGTGCCAGCAGGACCACCGGGGTTTATAATTCACCCCTCCACTTT. This gives the protein CASRTTGVYNSPLHF.

This chain connects TRBV24-1 to TRBJ1-5, with D unresolved. Trimming took 3 bases from V and 3 from J, leaving 11 bases between them. Germline lookup yields CDR1 KGHDR and CDR2 SFDVKD. The length of the CDR3 is 15 residues. Written as DNA, the CDR3 is TGTGCCACCAGTGATGCAGGAGGGCCCAATCAGCCCCAGCATTTT. Its translation is CATSDAGGPNQPQHF.

This chain connects TRBV5-8 to TRBJ2-3; the D gene is possibly TRBD2 (5 bases). The CDR3 extends over 15 amino acids. V gave up 0 bases and J gave up 4 bases, with 12 bases separating them. Germline CDR1 reads SGHTS; CDR2 reads YDEGEE. CDR3 region: CASSLEEAAADTQYF. DNA for the CDR3: TGTGCCAGCAGCTTGGAGGAGGCAGCCGCAGATACGCAGTATTTT.

This chain links TRBV28 with TRBJ1-4, with D unclear. Trimming removed 7 bases from V and 8 bases from J, with 14 bases in between. Germline V gene sequence: CDR1 MDHEN, CDR2 SYDVKM. The CDR3 has 13 residues. CDR3 in DNA: TGTGCCAGCACCGTACATGACAAAGAAAAACTGTTTTTT. Protein sequence: CASTVHDKEKLFF.

The V call is TRBV5-1, the J call TRBJ2-3; tentative D call: TRBD2 (6 bases). The CDR3 consists of 16 residues. V was shortened by 1 base and J by 1 base, with 13 bases between the two germline ends. In germline, CDR1 is SGHRS, CDR2 YFSETQ. As DNA, the CDR3 is TGCGCCAGCAGCTTGACCGGGGGAACGGGCACAGATACGCAGTATTTT. Translating gives CASSLTGGTGTDTQYF.

The CDR3 coding sequence is TGTGCCAGTAGTATGACTGACCTGGGTGAGCAGTTCTTC. It encodes CASSMTDLGEQFF. The chain combines TRBV19 with TRBJ2-1; D is uncertain. CDR1 LNHDA and CDR2 SQIVND come from the germline V gene (reference sequence). The length of the CDR3 is 13 residues. V lost 3 bases and J 9 bases, leaving 12 bases between the germline ends.

The V and J genes are TRBV11-3 and TRBJ2-5, with 11 bases matching TRBD2. Germline values: CDR1 SGHNT, CDR2 YENEEA. Trimming took 1 base from V and 5 from J; bases not matched to a gene: 6. This CDR3 has 16 residues. For the CDR3, the DNA is TGTGCCAGCAGCTTAGTACTAGCGGGAGTTTCTGAGACCCAGTACTTC. Translating gives CASSLVLAGVSETQYF.

The chain employs TRBV19 and TRBJ1-4; 9 positions match TRBD1. Germline V lookup: CDR1 LNHDA, CDR2 SQIVND (reference sequence). Trimming at V came to 3 bases and at J to 8 bases, leaving 10 bases not matched to a gene. The CDR3 runs 16 residues. The CDR3 spells CASSIPPTGGGEKLFF. The CDR3 bases are TGTGCCAGTAGTATCCCCCCGACAGGGGGAGGCGAAAAACTGTTTTTT.

The chain is built from TRBV11-2 and TRBJ1-6; D is uncertain. The CDR3 sequence is 13 residues long. Between the trimmed V and J ends, which lost 3 bases and 3 bases, there was a span of 3 bases. The V gene's germline CDR1 is SGHAT and CDR2 FQNNGV. In nucleotides, the CDR3 is TGTGCCAGCAGCTTTAACTATAATTCACCCCTCCACTTT. Its protein is CASSFNYNSPLHF.

V is TRBV4-1 and J is TRBJ2-2, with a tentative D call TRBD2 (6 bases). CDR1 and CDR2 (germline): MGHRA, YSYEKL. V shed 3 bases and J shed 4 bases, with 12 bases lying between them. The CDR3 contains 15 residues. CDR3 DNA sequence: TGCGCCAGCAGCCAGGAGGGGAAAGGCACCGGGGAGCTGTTTTTT. It codes for CASSQEGKGTGELFF.

V is TRBV19 and J is TRBJ1-1; TRBD1 agrees at 9 bases. Germline assignment: CDR1 LNHDA and CDR2 SQIVND (reference sequence). The CDR3 sequence is 15 residues long. The V gene end was trimmed by 5 bases and the J gene end by 6 bases; junction bases not matched to a gene: 10. This CDR3 reads CASSRPGTGRSEAFF. The CDR3 DNA is TGTGCCAGTAGTCGTCCCGGGACAGGGAGGTCTGAAGCTTTCTTT.

The chain carries TRBV2 and TRBJ2-2, with 8 bases identical to TRBD1. The germline V gene encodes CDR1 SNHLY and CDR2 FYNNEI. The V and J ends lost 6 bases and 3 bases, in that order; junction bases with no gene match: 3. The CDR3 contains 14 residues. CDR3: CASRLQGDTGELFF. In DNA form, the CDR3 reads TGTGCCAGCAGATTACAGGGGGACACCGGGGAGCTGTTTTTT.

The rearrangement links TRBV2 to TRBJ1-5; TRBD1 matches at 7 bases. Germline loops: CDR1 SNHLY, CDR2 FYNNEI. Unmatched junction bases numbered 14, after V lost 6 bases and J lost 9 bases. The length of the CDR3 is 15 residues. The chain's CDR3 is CASSERTGSLGPQHF. The CDR3 DNA follows: TGTGCCAGCAGCGAACGGACAGGTTCCCTTGGGCCCCAGCATTTT. Supplemented by reference TRBV2 and TRBJ1-5, the full variable domain reads EPEVTQTPSHQVTQMGQEVILRCVPISNHLYFYWYRQILGQKVEFLVSFYNNEISEKSEIFDDQFSVERPDGSNFTLKIRSTKLEDSAMYFCASSERTGSLGPQHFGDGTRLSIL.

The rearrangement links TRBV16 to TRBJ1-3, with D tentatively TRBD1 (6 bases). This CDR3 is 14 amino acids long. The V gene lost 4 bases and the J gene lost 7 bases, with 14 bases spanning the gap. The germline gives CDR1 KGHSY, CDR2 FQNENV. The CDR3 spells CASSRPNRDNTIYF. CDR3 sequence (DNA): TGTGCCAGCAGCCGCCCAAACAGGGATAACACCATATATTTT.

This clone was counted between two and nine times. The V gene is TRBV5-6, the J gene TRBJ2-1; D is uncertain. The CDR3 consists of 14 residues. Trimming removed 2 bases at V and 0 bases at J, with 6 bases between. Per the germline V gene, CDR1 is SGHDT and CDR2 is YYEEEE. CDR3 loop: CASSFGFSYNEQFF. The CDR3 DNA sequence: TGTGCCAGCAGCTTCGGGTTCTCCTACAATGAGCAGTTCTTC.

The chain carries TRBV10-3 and TRBJ1-4, with no clear D. V was shortened by 10 bases and J by 0 bases, with 15 bases between the two germline ends. Germline V gives CDR1 ENHRY, CDR2 SYGVKD. The CDR3 runs 15 residues. CDR3 amino acids: CATANQRATNEKLFF. The CDR3 DNA reads as TGTGCCACCGCAAACCAACGCGCAACTAATGAAAAACTGTTTTTT.

The rearrangement uses TRBV7-2 and TRBJ1-1, with a possible D match to TRBD1 (6 bases). With 4 bases removed from V and 8 bases from J, the gap between germline ends came to 17 bases. There are 14 residues in the CDR3. Germline assignment: CDR1 SGHTA and CDR2 FQGNSA. The CDR3 coding sequence is TGTGCCAGCAGCTCACGACAGGCCCTGGGGGAAGCTTTCTTT. It specifies CASSSRQALGEAFF.

The CDR3, as DNA: TGTGCCAGCAGCGTAGGTTCAGGGATCGGAGATACGCAGTATTTT. Amino acids: CASSVGSGIGDTQYF. The chain joins TRBV9 to TRBJ2-3, with a possible D match to TRBD1 (5 bases). CDR3 length: 15 residues. In germline, CDR1 is SGDLS, CDR2 YYNGEE. V was clipped by 0 bases and J by 5 bases, with 13 bases between them.

The CDR3 nucleotides read TGTGCCAGCAGCTTGTGGGGGCTCTCTGGAAACACCATATATTTT. It codes for CASSLWGLSGNTIYF. The chain joins TRBV5-4 to TRBJ1-3; maybe TRBD1 (6 bases). Germline values: CDR1 SGHNT, CDR2 YYREEE (reference sequence). V was clipped by 1 base and J by 0 bases, with 8 bases between them. This CDR3 spans 15 amino acids.

The V call is TRBV19, the J call TRBJ2-3; 13 bases align to TRBD2. The CDR3 contains 18 residues. Germline CDR1 LNHDA, CDR2 SQIVND (reference sequence). V dropped 5 bases and J dropped 0; count of bases not matched to a gene: 8. CDR3 protein: CASSAGTSGDSSTDTQYF. The CDR3 DNA follows: TGTGCCAGTAGTGCAGGGACTAGCGGGGACTCTAGCACAGATACGCAGTATTTT.